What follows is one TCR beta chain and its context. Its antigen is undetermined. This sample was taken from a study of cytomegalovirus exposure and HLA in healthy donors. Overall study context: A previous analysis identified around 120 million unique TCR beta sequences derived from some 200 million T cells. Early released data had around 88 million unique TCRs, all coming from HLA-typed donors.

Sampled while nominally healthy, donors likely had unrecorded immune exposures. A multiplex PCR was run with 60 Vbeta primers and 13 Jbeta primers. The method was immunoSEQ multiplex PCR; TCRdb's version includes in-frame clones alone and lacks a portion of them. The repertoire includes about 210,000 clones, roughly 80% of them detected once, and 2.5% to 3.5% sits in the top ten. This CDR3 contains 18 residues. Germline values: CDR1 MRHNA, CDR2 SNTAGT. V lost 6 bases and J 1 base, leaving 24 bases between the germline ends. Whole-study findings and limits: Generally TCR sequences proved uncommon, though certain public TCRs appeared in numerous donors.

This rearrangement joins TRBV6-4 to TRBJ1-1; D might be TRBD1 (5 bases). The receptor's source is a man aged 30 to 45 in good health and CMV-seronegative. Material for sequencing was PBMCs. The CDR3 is CASRAHHVPGGGNTEAFF. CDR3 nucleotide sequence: TGTGCCAGCAGAGCACACCATGTCCCTGGGGGAGGGAACACTGAAGCTTTCTTT.